A selection of T cell receptor beta chains follows, all from one sample in a study of shared clonotypes between healthy human individuals. The method was immunoSEQ multiplex PCR; TCRdb's version includes in-frame clones alone and lacks a portion of them. This sample yields 450,000 to 500,000 clones, of which over 75% are seen a single time; about 12% belongs to the top ten. Sequencing was carried out using PBMCs. These receptors were obtained from a woman aged 40 to 50 in good health. Some clones in this sample may be carry-over from other donors' samples. The CDR3 runs from the conserved cysteine through the conserved F or W. A D gene is named only where the DNA matches it firmly. Expanded clones are given a class, and other clones once, few, many or no size at all.

abundance,d_gene,v_gene,j_gene,CDR3nt,CDR3aa
NA,NA,TRBV30,TRBJ2-6,TGTGCCTGGAGTGTAGGGTGGACCTCTGGGGCCAACGTCCTGACTTTC,CAWSVGWTSGANVLTF
NA,NA,TRBV19,TRBJ1-2,TGTGCCAGTAGTATAGCCCCGGGCAGAGACTATGGTGGCTACACCTTC,CASSIAPGRDYGGYTF
NA,NA,TRBV5-1,TRBJ2-7,TGCGCCAGCAGCTTTTTGAGTACTACCTACGAGCAGTACTTC,CASSFLSTTYEQYF
many,NA,TRBV7-6,TRBJ1-4,TGTGCCAGCAGCCCAAACTGGTCGGGAAAACTGTTTTTT,CASSPNWSGKLFF
NA,NA,TRBV7-3,TRBJ1-1,TGTGCCAGCAGCTTAAAGCGAGAAACTGAAGCTTTCTTT,CASSLKRETEAFF
NA,TRBD2,TRBV28,TRBJ2-7,TGTGCCAGCAGTTTGGGTGGGGGGGTCTACGAGCAGTACTTC,CASSLGGGVYEQYF
once,NA,TRBV2,TRBJ1-1,TGTGCCAGCAGTGGACAGATGAACACTGAAGCTTTCTTT,CASSGQMNTEAFF
NA,TRBD1,TRBV5-1,TRBJ2-4,TGCGCCAGCAGCCTCGGACAGGGGGCTGCCAAAAACATTCAGTACTTC,CASSLGQGAAKNIQYF
NA,TRBD1,TRBV9,TRBJ2-1,TGTGCCAGCAGCCCGGGACAGGGCTACAATGAGCAGTTCTTC,CASSPGQGYNEQFF
NA,NA,TRBV2,TRBJ2-6,TGTGCCAGCGGGACGGGAACCCTCTCTGGGGCCAACGTCCTGACTTTC,CASGTGTLSGANVLTF
NA,NA,TRBV5-1,TRBJ2-3,TGCGCCAGCAGGGAGATGGGCACAGATACGCAGTATTTT,CASREMGTDTQYF
NA,TRBD1,TRBV28,TRBJ1-3,TGTGCCAGCAGTTTACCGGACAGGGGGAACACCATATATTTT,CASSLPDRGNTIYF
few,NA,TRBV7-3,TRBJ2-1,TGTGCCAGCAGTCCTCTAGCGATCTCCTACAATGAGCAGTTCTTC,CASSPLAISYNEQFF
NA,NA,TRBV7-8,TRBJ1-5,TGTGCCAGCAGCCCCAATAAGGCTAATAATCAGCCCCAGCATTTT,CASSPNKANNQPQHF
NA,NA,TRBV10-3,TRBJ2-1,TGTGCCATCAGTGAGTCGGGGGGCAGGAACAATGAGCAGTTCTTC,CAISESGGRNNEQFF
NA,NA,TRBV7-9,TRBJ2-7,TGTGCCAGCAGCTTACTGGGGACCGAGCAGTACTTC,CASSLLGTEQYF
medium-sized,NA,TRBV30,TRBJ2-7,TGTGCCTCGCCGGGACCGTCCATCTACGAGCAGTACTTC,CASPGPSIYEQYF
NA,TRBD1,TRBV28,TRBJ2-3,TGTGCCAGCAGTTACCCCCGCACAGGGGGCACGGATACGCAGTATTTT,CASSYPRTGGTDTQYF
NA,NA,TRBV29-1,TRBJ1-2,TGCAGCGTCTCTCTTTATGGCTACACCTTC,CSVSLYGYTF
NA,NA,TRBV6-6,TRBJ1-1,TGTGCCAGCAGTTACACTATAGAGGGTACTGAAGCTTTCTTT,CASSYTIEGTEAFF
NA,NA,TRBV4-3,TRBJ2-3,TGCGCCAGCAGCCAAGGGGGACCCACAGATACGCAGTATTTT,CASSQGGPTDTQYF
once,NA,TRBV27,TRBJ2-7,TGTGCCAGCAGTTTATCAGCTGGGTTGGACGAGCAGTACTTC,CASSLSAGLDEQYF
NA,TRBD1,TRBV19,TRBJ1-1,TGTGCCAGTAAAAGAACAGGGGGCTACACTGAAGCTTTCTTT,CASKRTGGYTEAFF
NA,NA,TRBV5-4,TRBJ2-5,TGTGCCAGCAGCTTGGAGGCACAAGAGACCCAGTACTTC,CASSLEAQETQYF
NA,NA,TRBV29-1,TRBJ2-5,TGCAGCGTTGTCCCCTTAGGAGAGACCCAGTACTTC,CSVVPLGETQYF
NA,TRBD1,TRBV9,TRBJ2-1,TGTGCCAGTACTTACGGACAGGGCAATGAGCAGTTCTTC,CASTYGQGNEQFF